This entry lists 13 T cell receptor beta chains sequenced from one sample in a study of graft-versus-host responses after intestinal transplantation. The authors processed graft tissue to release intraepithelial and lamina propria lymphocytes. Only in-frame clones appear in the TCRdb table, and some are missing; sequencing was by immunoSEQ multiplex PCR. Counted here are 9,500 to 12,000 clones, roughly 76% occurring once; the ten biggest clones make up about 9.1%. Sequenced material: ileum tissue, taken 23 days after intestinal transplant. These receptors originate from a human patient who received an intestinal transplant, so some T cells may come from the graft donor.

Remarks on this clone: Additional DNA sequences in this sample encode the identical CDR3. This chain links TRBV5-8 with TRBJ2-1, with 7 bases that match TRBD2. V lost 4 bases, J lost 8 bases, and 15 bases stayed unmatched. Per the germline V gene, CDR1 is SGHTS and CDR2 is YDEGEE. The CDR3 extends over 16 amino acids. The CDR3 bases are TGTGCCAGCAGCCGCGGGACTAACCCCGTGTCCGATGAGCAGTTCTTC. It translates to CASSRGTNPVSDEQFF. The complete variable domain, with remaining parts taken from reference TRBV5-8 and TRBJ2-1, reads EAGVTQSPTHLIKTRGQQATLRCSPISGHTSVYWYQQALGLGLQFLLWYDEGEERNRGNFPPRFSGRQFPNYSSELNVNALELEDSALYLCASSRGTNPVSDEQFFGPGTRLTVL.

This clone is large in the sample. The V call is TRBV7-9, the J call TRBJ1-3; 8 bases fit TRBD1. The germline gives CDR1 SEHNR, CDR2 FQNEAQ (reference sequence). The CDR3 extends over 14 amino acids. With 4 bases clipped from V and 7 bases from J, the junction kept 6 bases outside the gene matches. CDR3 loop: CASSSIRQGNTIYF. CDR3 in DNA: TGTGCCAGCAGCTCCATTCGACAGGGGAACACCATATATTTT.

This clone has more than one count but fewer than ten. CDR3 in amino acids: CASSLSGVTNTGELFF. CDR3 nucleotide sequence: TGTGCCAGCAGTTTATCTGGGGTTACCAACACCGGGGAGCTGTTTTTT. The gene calls are TRBV27 and TRBJ2-2; unclear D gene. Germline CDR1 and CDR2: MNHEY and SMNVEV (reference sequence). The CDR3 is made up of 16 amino acids. Trimming cost V 0 bases and J 2 bases, with 10 bases left between them.

J is TRBJ2-2 and V is TRBV25-1; 7 bases match TRBD1. With V trimmed by 2 bases and J by 2 bases, 8 bases remained unmatched. Germline V lookup: CDR1 MGHDK, CDR2 SYGVNS. This CDR3 spans 17 amino acids. The CDR3 nucleotides are TGTGCCAGCAGTGAACACCCGGGACAGCTAAACACCGGGGAGCTGTTTTTT. Translating gives CASSEHPGQLNTGELFF.

This clone was seen a single time. This rearrangement joins TRBV9 to TRBJ1-5; 8 nucleotides line up with TRBD1. The V and J ends lost 4 bases and 0 bases, in that order; junction bases with no gene match: 3. The germline gives CDR1 SGDLS, CDR2 YYNGEE. CDR3 length equals 15 residues. Here the CDR3 reads CASSPTGVSNQPQHF. The CDR3 coding sequence is TGTGCCAGCAGCCCGACAGGGGTTAGCAATCAGCCCCAGCATTTT.

The CDR3 sequence is CASSFEDKYHNEQFF. Written as DNA, the CDR3 is TGTGCCAGCAGTTTCGAGGACAAGTACCACAATGAGCAGTTCTTC. V gene TRBV28 combines with J gene TRBJ2-1; D is perhaps TRBD1 (5 bases). Germline V CDR1 and CDR2: MDHEN, SYDVKM. This CDR3 contains 15 residues. Trimming left V 3 bases short and J 5 bases short, with 14 bases between.

The J gene is TRBJ1-4, the V gene TRBV28; D is ambiguous. Germline values: CDR1 MDHEN, CDR2 SYDVKM. This CDR3 is 12 amino acids long. Between the trimmed V and J ends, which lost 2 bases and 12 bases, there was a span of 10 bases. DNA for the CDR3: TGTGCCAGCAGTTTAACCAACGGGGAACTGTTTTTT. Its protein is CASSLTNGELFF.

This clone qualifies as large. The chain links TRBV5-6 to TRBJ1-1; D remains unclear. Germline assignment: CDR1 SGHDT and CDR2 YYEEEE. V lost 0 bases and J 7 bases, leaving 10 bases between the germline ends. The CDR3 is made up of 13 amino acids. The CDR3, as DNA: TGTGCCAGCAGCTTGGCACTAGGCAGTGAAGCTTTCTTT. Encoded protein: CASSLALGSEAFF.

The J gene is TRBJ2-3, the V gene TRBV28; D tentatively reads TRBD1 or TRBD2 (5 bases each). V was pared by 1 base and J by 6 bases, with 14 bases between. Germline lookup yields CDR1 MDHEN and CDR2 SYDVKM. The CDR3 totals 15 residues. This chain's CDR3 is CASSLLGVRLDTQYF. The DNA of the CDR3 is TGTGCCAGCAGTTTATTGGGGGTACGGCTGGATACGCAGTATTTT.

The CDR3 DNA sequence: TGTGCCAGCAGCCATACTAACCCGTTGAACACCGGGGAGCTGTTTTTT. It yields the protein CASSHTNPLNTGELFF. This chain connects TRBV4-2 to TRBJ2-2; D remains unclear. The CDR3 has 16 amino acids. Germline CDR1 reads LGHNA; CDR2 reads YNFKEQ. Between the trimmed V and J ends, which lost 3 bases and 1 base, there was a span of 12 bases.

The V call is TRBV10-2, the J call TRBJ1-1; a possible D gene is TRBD1 (5 bases). The CDR3 has 14 amino acids. V was cut by 6 bases and J by 1 base, with 12 bases left in between. Germline CDR1 and CDR2: WSHSY and SAAADI. The CDR3 reads CASRRTRENTEAFF. The CDR3 bases are TGCGCCAGCAGAAGGACCAGGGAGAACACTGAAGCTTTCTTT.

The genes are TRBV7-3 and TRBJ2-3; D is possibly TRBD1 or TRBD2 (6 bases each). Germline V CDR1 and CDR2: SGHTA, FQGTGA. This CDR3 spans 14 amino acids. Deletions cut 2 bases from V and 6 bases from J, with 12 bases between. This chain's CDR3 is CASSLGGGIDTQYF. The CDR3 bases are TGTGCCAGCAGCTTAGGAGGGGGGATTGATACGCAGTATTTT.

This clone has a single count. The chain uses TRBV7-6 and TRBJ2-1; 7 nucleotides line up with TRBD1. The V segment lost 4 bases and the J segment 10 bases; nucleotides outside the gene matches: 4. The CDR3 is made up of 12 amino acids. CDR1 is SGHVS, CDR2 FNYEAQ, per germline. Here the CDR3 reads CASSSGQREQFF. DNA for the CDR3: TGTGCCAGCAGCTCGGGACAGAGGGAGCAGTTCTTC. The entire variable domain, with the rest obtained from reference TRBV7-6 and TRBJ2-1, is as follows: GAGVSQSPRYKVTKRGQDVALRCDPISGHVSLYWYRQALGQGPEFLTYFNYEAQQDKSGLPNDRFSAERPEGSISTLTIQRTEQRDSAMYRCASSSGQREQFFGPGTRLTVL.